This is a list of T cell receptor beta chains from one sample in a study of blood T cell repertoires in COVID-19. Assay used: immunoSEQ multiplex PCR; TCRdb lists only in-frame clones, some missing. The profile covers about 270,000 clones, with roughly nine tenths appearing a single time and roughly 4% taken by the ten largest. Sample: peripheral blood. These receptors were taken from a man in his fifties or sixties who had recovered from COVID-19. The CDR3 runs from the conserved cysteine through the conserved F or W.

TRBV6-6	TRBJ2-2	CASSGGEWELFF
TRBV9	TRBJ2-1	CASSGTSGGYNEQFF
TRBV10-3	TRBJ2-1	CAIRGTSGLNEQFF
TRBV10-3	TRBJ1-5	CAISEQGGNQPQHF
TRBV11-2	TRBJ2-6	CASTHGGASGANVLTF
TRBV2	TRBJ1-5	CASRRQGAWESNQPQHF
TRBV6-2/TRBV6-3	TRBJ2-3	CASSYLAGARDTQYF
TRBV7-2	TRBJ1-2	CASSLAKDSNYGYTF
TRBV27	TRBJ1-6	CASSLLDRDGSPLHF
TRBV5-4	TRBJ2-3	CASSFSSLAGSTDTQYF
TRBV7-6	TRBJ1-4	CASSLEGGALLEKLFF
TRBV29-1	TRBJ2-2	CSAGQGETTGELFF
TRBV28	TRBJ2-5	CASSLGARQETQYF
TRBV19	TRBJ1-2	CASSSPGQGIKGYGYTF
TRBV30	TRBJ2-5	CAWSLGQGKTQYF
TRBV9	TRBJ1-5	CASSVAPDSNQPQHF